This entry is about one TCR beta chain. The target antigen is unknown. This record comes from a study of cytomegalovirus exposure and HLA in healthy donors. Study-wide results and limits: Rarity characterized most TCR sequences, yet some public TCRs appeared in many donors.

Both 60 Vbeta primers and 13 Jbeta primers went into the PCR. This table comes from immunoSEQ multiplex PCR, and its TCRdb copy is limited to in-frame clones, with some not included. Counted here are some 50,000 clones, about 72% occurring once; the ten biggest clones make up 5% to 6.5%. The V and J ends lost 1 base and 7 bases respectively, with 5 bases between them. CDR1 and CDR2 (germline): SGHDT, YYEEEE. CDR3 length equals 12 residues. The chain links TRBV5-6 to TRBJ1-4, with D unresolved. The receptor's source is a man aged 25 to 45 in good health and CMV-seronegative. Source material: PBMCs. Written as DNA, the CDR3 is TGTGCCAGCAGCTTGAGGAGTGAAAAACTGTTTTTT. Its protein product is CASSLRSEKLFF.